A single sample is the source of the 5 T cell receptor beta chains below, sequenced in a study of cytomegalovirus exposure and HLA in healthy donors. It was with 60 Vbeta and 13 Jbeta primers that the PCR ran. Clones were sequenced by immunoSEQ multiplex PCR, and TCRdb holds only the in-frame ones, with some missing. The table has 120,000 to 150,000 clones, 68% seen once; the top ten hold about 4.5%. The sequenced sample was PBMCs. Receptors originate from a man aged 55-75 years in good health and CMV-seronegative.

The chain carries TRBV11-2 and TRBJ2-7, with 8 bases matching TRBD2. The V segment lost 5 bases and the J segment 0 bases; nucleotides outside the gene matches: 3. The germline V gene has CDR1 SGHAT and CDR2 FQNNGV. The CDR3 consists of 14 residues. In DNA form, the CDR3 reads TGTGCCAGCAGCCCAGGACTAGCCTCCTACGAGCAGTACTTC. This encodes CASSPGLASYEQYF.

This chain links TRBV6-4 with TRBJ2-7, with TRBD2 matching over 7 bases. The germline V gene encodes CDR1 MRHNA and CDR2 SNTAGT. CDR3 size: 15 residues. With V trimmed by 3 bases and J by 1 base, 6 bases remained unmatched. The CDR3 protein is CASSESGRDSYEQYF. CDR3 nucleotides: TGTGCCAGCAGTGAAAGTGGGAGGGATTCCTACGAGCAGTACTTC.

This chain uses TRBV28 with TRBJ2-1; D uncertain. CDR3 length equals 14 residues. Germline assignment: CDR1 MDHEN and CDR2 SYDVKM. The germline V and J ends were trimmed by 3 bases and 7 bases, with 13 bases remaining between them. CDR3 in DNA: TGTGCCAGCAGTTTCTCCTCCGGTCCGAATGAGCAGTTCTTC. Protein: CASSFSSGPNEQFF.

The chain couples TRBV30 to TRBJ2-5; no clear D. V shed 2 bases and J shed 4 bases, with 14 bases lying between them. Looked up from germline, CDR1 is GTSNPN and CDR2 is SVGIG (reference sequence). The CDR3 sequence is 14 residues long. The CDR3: CAWSPKTILETQYF. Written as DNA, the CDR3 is TGTGCCTGGAGTCCTAAAACCATACTAGAGACCCAGTACTTC.

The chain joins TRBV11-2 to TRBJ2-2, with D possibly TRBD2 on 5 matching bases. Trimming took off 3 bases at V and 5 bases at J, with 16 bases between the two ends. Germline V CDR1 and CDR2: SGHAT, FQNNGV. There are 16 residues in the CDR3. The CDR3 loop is CASSFGSLANTGELFF. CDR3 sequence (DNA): TGTGCCAGCAGCTTTGGGTCGCTAGCTAATACCGGGGAGCTGTTTTTT.